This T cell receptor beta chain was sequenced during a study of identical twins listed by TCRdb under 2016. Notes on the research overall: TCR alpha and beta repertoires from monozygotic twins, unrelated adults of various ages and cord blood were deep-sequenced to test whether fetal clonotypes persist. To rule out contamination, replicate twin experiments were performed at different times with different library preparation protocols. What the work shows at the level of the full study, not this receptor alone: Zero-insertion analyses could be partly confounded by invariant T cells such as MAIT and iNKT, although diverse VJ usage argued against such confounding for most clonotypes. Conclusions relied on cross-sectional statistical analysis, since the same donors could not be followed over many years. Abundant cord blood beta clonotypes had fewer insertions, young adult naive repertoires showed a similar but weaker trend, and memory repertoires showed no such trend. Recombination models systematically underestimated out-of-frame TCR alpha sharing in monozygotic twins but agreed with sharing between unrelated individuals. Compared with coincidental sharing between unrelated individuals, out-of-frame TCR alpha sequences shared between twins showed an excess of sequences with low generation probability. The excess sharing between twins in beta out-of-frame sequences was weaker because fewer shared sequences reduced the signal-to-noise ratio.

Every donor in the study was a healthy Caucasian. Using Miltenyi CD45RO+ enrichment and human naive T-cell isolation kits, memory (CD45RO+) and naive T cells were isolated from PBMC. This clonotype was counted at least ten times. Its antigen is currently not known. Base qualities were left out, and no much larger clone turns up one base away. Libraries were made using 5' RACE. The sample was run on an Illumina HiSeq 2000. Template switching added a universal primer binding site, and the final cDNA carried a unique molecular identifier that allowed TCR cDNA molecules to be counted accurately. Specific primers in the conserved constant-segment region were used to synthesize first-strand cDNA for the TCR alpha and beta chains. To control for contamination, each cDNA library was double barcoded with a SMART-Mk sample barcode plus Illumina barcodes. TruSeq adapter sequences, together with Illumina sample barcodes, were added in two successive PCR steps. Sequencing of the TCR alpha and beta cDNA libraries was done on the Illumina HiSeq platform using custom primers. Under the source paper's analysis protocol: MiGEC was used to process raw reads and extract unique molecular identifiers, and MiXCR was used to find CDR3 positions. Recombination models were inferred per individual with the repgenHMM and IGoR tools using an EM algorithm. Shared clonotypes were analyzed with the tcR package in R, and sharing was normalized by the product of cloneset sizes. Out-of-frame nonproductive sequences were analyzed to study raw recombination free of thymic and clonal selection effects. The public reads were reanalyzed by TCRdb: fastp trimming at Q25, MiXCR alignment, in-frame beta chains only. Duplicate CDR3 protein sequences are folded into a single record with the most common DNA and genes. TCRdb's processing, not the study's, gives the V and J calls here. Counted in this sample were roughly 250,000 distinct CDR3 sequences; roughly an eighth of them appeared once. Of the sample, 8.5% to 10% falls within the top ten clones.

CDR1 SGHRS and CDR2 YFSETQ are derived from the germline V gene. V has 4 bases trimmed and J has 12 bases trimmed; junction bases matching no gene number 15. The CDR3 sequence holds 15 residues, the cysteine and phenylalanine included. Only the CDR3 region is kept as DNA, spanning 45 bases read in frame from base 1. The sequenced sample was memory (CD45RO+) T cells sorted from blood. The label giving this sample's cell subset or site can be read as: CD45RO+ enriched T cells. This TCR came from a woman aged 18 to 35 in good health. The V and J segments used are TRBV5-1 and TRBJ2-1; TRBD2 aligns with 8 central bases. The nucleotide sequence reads TGCGCCAGCAGCCTAACGGATGGCGGGAGGTCAGGGCAGTTCTTC. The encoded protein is CASSLTDGGRSGQFF. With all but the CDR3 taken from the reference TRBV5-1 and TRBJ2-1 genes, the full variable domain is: KAGVTQTPRYLIKTRGQQVTLSCSPISGHRSVSWYQQTPGQGLQFLFEYFSETQRNKGNFPGRFSGRQFSNSRSEMNVSTLELGDSALYLCASSLTDGGRSGQFFGPGTRLTVL.